In this sample, the clone carrying this T cell receptor (beta chain) turned up a few times. The CDR3 is 11 residues long. CDR1 and CDR2 from the germline V gene are DFQATT and SNEGSKA (reference sequence). Trimming removed 5 bases at V and 5 bases at J, with 10 bases between. The entry originates in a study of blood T cell repertoires in COVID-19. Across the study: COVID-19 samples, acute and convalescent, were from the United States, Italy and Spain. PBMCs, B-cell-depleted T cells, or T cells were the source of the cDNA or gDNA that made up the material.

In the source study's methods: Scientists estimated how many nucleated cells there were by amplifying reference gene primers. TCRdb keeps only in-frame clones here, not all; method: immunoSEQ multiplex PCR. V and J calls plus clone size are reproduced from that table; the DNA served to infer D and trimming. The top ten hold roughly 1.2% of the sample, which has 310,000 or so clones, around four fifths seen once. The sample consisted of peripheral blood. The source of this sequence is a woman in her fifties or sixties with acute or convalescent COVID-19. V and J are TRBV20-1 and TRBJ2-7; weak D call: TRBD2 (6 bases). The CDR3 is CSASPGDEQYF. DNA of the CDR3: TGCAGTGCTTCACCGGGGGACGAGCAGTACTTC.